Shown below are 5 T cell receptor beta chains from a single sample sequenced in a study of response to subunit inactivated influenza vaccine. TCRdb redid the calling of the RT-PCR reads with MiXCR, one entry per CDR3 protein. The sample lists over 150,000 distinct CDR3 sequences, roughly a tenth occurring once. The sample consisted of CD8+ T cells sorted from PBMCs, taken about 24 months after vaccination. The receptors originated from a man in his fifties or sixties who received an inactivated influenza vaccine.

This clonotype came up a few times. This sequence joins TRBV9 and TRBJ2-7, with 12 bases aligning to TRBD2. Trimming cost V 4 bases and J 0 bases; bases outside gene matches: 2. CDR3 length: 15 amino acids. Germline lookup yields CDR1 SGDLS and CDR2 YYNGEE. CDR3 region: CASSLAGGPSYEQYF. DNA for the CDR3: TGTGCCAGCAGCCTAGCGGGAGGGCCCTCCTACGAGCAGTACTTC.

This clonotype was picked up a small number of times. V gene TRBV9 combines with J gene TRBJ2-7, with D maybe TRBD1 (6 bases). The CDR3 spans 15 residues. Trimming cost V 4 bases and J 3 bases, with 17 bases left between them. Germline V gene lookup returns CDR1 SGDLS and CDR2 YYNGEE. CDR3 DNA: TGTGCCAGCAGCCCAACCCGGACAGCGAGCTACGAGCAGTACTTC. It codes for CASSPTRTASYEQYF.

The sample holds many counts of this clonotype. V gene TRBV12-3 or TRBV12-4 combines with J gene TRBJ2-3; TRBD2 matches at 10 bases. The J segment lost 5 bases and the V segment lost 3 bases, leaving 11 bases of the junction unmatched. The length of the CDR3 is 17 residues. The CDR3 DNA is TGTGCCAGCAGTTTTGGGGGACTAGCGTACAACCAAGATACGCAGTATTTT. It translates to CASSFGGLAYNQDTQYF.

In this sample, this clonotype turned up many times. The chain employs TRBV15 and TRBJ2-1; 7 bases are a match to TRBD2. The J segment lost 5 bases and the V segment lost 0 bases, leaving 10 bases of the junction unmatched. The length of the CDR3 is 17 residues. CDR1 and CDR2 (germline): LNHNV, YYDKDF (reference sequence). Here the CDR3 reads CATSRDESGVLHNEQFF. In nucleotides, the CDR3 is TGTGCCACCAGCAGAGATGAAAGCGGGGTACTTCACAATGAGCAGTTCTTC.

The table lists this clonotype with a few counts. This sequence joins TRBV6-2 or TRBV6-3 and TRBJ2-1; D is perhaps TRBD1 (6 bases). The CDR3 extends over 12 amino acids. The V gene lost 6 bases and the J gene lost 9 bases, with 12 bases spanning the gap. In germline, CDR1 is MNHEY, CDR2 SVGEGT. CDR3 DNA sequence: TGTGCCAGCAGCCAAGTACAGGGTGAGCAGTTCTTC. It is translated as CASSQVQGEQFF.